Below, 24 T cell receptor beta chains from the same sample are listed, as sequenced in a study of shared clonotypes between healthy human individuals. TCRdb's copy holds only in-frame clones and misses some; the assay was immunoSEQ multiplex PCR. The sample yields 2,500,000 or so clones, approximately 94% seen once. Sequenced material: naive CD4+ T cells sorted from blood. Documented subset: CD45RA+ positively selected. These receptors were collected from a man aged 18 to 30 in good health.

This chain links TRBV5-1 with TRBJ2-3; 9 bases fit TRBD1. The CDR3 runs 15 residues. V was pared by 4 bases and J by 4 bases, with 7 bases of the junction left unmatched. Germline V gives CDR1 SGHRS, CDR2 YFSETQ. The DNA of the CDR3 is TGCGCCAGCAGCGAGGTGGGACAGGGATCAGATACGCAGTATTTT. As protein: CASSEVGQGSDTQYF.

This chain joins TRBV30 and TRBJ2-3; 7 bases line up with TRBD2. Germline V gives CDR1 GTSNPN, CDR2 SVGIG (reference sequence). V trimming: 5 bases; J trimming: 4 bases; junction bases outside the gene matches: 12. The CDR3 extends over 15 amino acids. The CDR3: CAWGGLAGKADTQYF. The CDR3 DNA is TGTGCCTGGGGTGGATTAGCGGGTAAGGCAGATACGCAGTATTTT.

J is TRBJ2-7 and V is TRBV6-6; D perhaps matches TRBD2 (7 bases). V was cut by 0 bases and J by 5 bases, with 14 bases left in between. Germline values: CDR1 MNHNY, CDR2 SVGAGI (reference sequence). The CDR3 spans 15 residues. CDR3 coding DNA: TGTGCCAGCAGTTACTCGGGGGGGCGCAGACACGAGCAGTACTTC. This translates into CASSYSGGRRHEQYF.

This chain connects TRBV4-3 to TRBJ1-1; D not certain. This CDR3 contains 15 residues. V was shortened by 4 bases and J by 5 bases, with 17 bases between the two germline ends. CDR1 is LGHNA, CDR2 YSLEER, per germline. CDR3 bases: TGCGCCAGCAGCCGAGCGCTAGCAGGTAGAACTGAAGCTTTCTTT. It translates to CASSRALAGRTEAFF.

The chain carries TRBV30 and TRBJ2-2, with a weak D call TRBD1 (5 bases). The CDR3 is 16 residues long. Per germline, CDR1 GTSNPN and CDR2 SVGIG (reference sequence). Trimming shortened V by 0 bases and J by 7 bases, and 18 bases separated the two germline ends. The CDR3 region is CAWSVPRQGTHGELFF. The CDR3 coding sequence is TGTGCCTGGAGTGTACCACGTCAGGGAACCCACGGGGAGCTGTTTTTT.

DNA for the CDR3: TGCAGCGCCGACAGGGGGTCCCACAATGAGCAGTTCTTC. As protein: CSADRGSHNEQFF. The chain joins TRBV29-1 to TRBJ2-1, with TRBD1 matching over 9 bases. J was trimmed by 5 bases and V by 7 bases; bases with no gene match: 6. CDR1 and CDR2 from the germline V gene are SQVTM and ANQGSEA. The CDR3 extends over 13 amino acids.

The genes are TRBV5-6 and TRBJ2-5; 8 bases line up with TRBD1. The length of the CDR3 is 15 residues. Germline lookup yields CDR1 SGHDT and CDR2 YYEEEE. V lost 5 bases, J lost 4 bases, and 10 bases stayed unmatched. CDR3 residues: CASRFGTGPRETQYF. The CDR3 nucleotides are TGTGCCAGCAGGTTCGGGACAGGCCCCCGAGAGACCCAGTACTTC.

The V and J genes are TRBV9 and TRBJ2-3; TRBD2 matches 7 bases. The CDR3 runs 13 residues. CDR1 and CDR2 (germline): SGDLS, YYNGEE. Trimming took 1 base from V and 6 from J; bases not matched to a gene: 2. DNA of the CDR3: TGTGCCAGCAGCGTAAGCGGGATGGATACGCAGTATTTT. It is translated as CASSVSGMDTQYF.

The chain employs TRBV18 and TRBJ2-1, with D possibly matching TRBD1 (6 bases). Trimming took 0 bases from V and 5 from J, leaving 23 bases between them. CDR3 size: 19 residues. Germline CDR1 and CDR2: KGHSH and LQKENI. The CDR3, as DNA: TGTGCCAGCTCACCACCGCCCTCCCGACAGGTCTGTTATAACAATGAGCAGTTCTTC. The encoded protein is CASSPPPSRQVCYNNEQFF.

The chain couples TRBV4-3 to TRBJ1-6, with D unclear. The germline V and J ends were trimmed by 0 bases and 2 bases, with 5 bases remaining between them. Germline V gives CDR1 LGHNA, CDR2 YSLEER. The length of the CDR3 is 15 residues. CDR3 in DNA: TGCGCCAGCAGCCAAGAAGGTCCCTATAATTCACCCCTCCACTTT. It encodes CASSQEGPYNSPLHF.

The chain uses TRBV10-3 and TRBJ2-5; D is ambiguous. This CDR3 has 13 residues. Germline CDR1 ENHRY, CDR2 SYGVKD. Between the trimmed V and J ends, which lost 6 bases and 5 bases, there was a span of 13 bases. The CDR3 DNA reads TGTGCCATCAGGGAATCGGAACCGGAGACCCAGTACTTC. This translates into CAIRESEPETQYF.

J is TRBJ2-4 and V is TRBV5-4; D possibly corresponds to TRBD1 (6 bases). CDR3 size: 13 residues. CDR1 is SGHNT, CDR2 YYREEE, per germline (reference sequence). V lost 4 bases and J lost 8, with 13 bases in between. CDR3 region: CASSGVEGDIQYF. CDR3 bases: TGTGCCAGCAGCGGGGTCGAGGGGGACATTCAGTACTTC.

The V gene is TRBV9, the J gene TRBJ2-1, with 9 nucleotides matching TRBD1. Looked up from germline, CDR1 is SGDLS and CDR2 is YYNGEE. The CDR3 contains 15 residues. Losses at the gene ends were 1 base for V and 7 bases for J; bases not matched to a gene: 6. CDR3 region: CASSVSTGGANEQFF. CDR3 DNA sequence: TGTGCCAGCAGCGTATCCACAGGGGGCGCGAATGAGCAGTTCTTC.

The V call is TRBV28, the J call TRBJ1-2; D remains ambiguous. There are 9 residues in the CDR3. V was clipped by 9 bases and J by 10 bases, with 9 bases between them. CDR1 MDHEN and CDR2 SYDVKM come from the germline V gene. CDR3 sequence: CARNSPYTF. CDR3 nucleotides: TGTGCCAGAAACAGCCCCTACACCTTC.

The chain has TRBV30 and TRBJ2-7; D not resolved. CDR3 length: 13 residues. Trimming pared 2 bases from V and 1 base from J, leaving 9 bases between. CDR1 is GTSNPN and CDR2 is SVGIG in the germline V gene (reference sequence). CDR3 DNA: TGTGCCTGGAGTTTGTCGATTTCCTACGAGCAGTACTTC. Protein sequence: CAWSLSISYEQYF.

This chain uses TRBV5-6 with TRBJ2-3; no definite D call. The germline V and J ends were trimmed by 4 bases and 7 bases, with 13 bases remaining between them. Per the germline V gene, CDR1 is SGHDT and CDR2 is YYEEEE. The CDR3 length is 13 residues. The DNA of the CDR3 is TGTGCCAGCAGCCATCCTATAGCAAATACGCAGTATTTT. It is translated as CASSHPIANTQYF.

The chain recombines TRBV10-3 with TRBJ2-7; 7 bases match TRBD1. This CDR3 comprises 16 residues. Germline V lookup: CDR1 ENHRY, CDR2 SYGVKD. Trimming cost V 4 bases and J 0 bases; bases outside gene matches: 9. The CDR3 sequence is CAISGGQAAASYEQYF. The DNA of the CDR3 is TGTGCCATCAGTGGAGGACAGGCCGCGGCCTCCTACGAGCAGTACTTC.

This clone was seen once. The chain joins TRBV27 to TRBJ2-7, with a possible D match to TRBD1 (6 bases). There are 15 residues in the CDR3. The V and J ends lost 2 bases and 3 bases respectively, with 14 bases between them. Per the germline V gene, CDR1 is MNHEY and CDR2 is SMNVEV (reference sequence). The CDR3 nucleotides read TGTGCCAGCAGTTTAACAGGGTTAGGGGTCTACGAGCAGTACTTC. It codes for CASSLTGLGVYEQYF.

The chain couples TRBV6-1 to TRBJ2-4; TRBD2 matches 7 bases. The ends lost 8 bases at V and 0 bases at J; junction bases unmatched: 7. The CDR3 runs 15 residues. Germline CDR1 and CDR2: MNHNS and SASEGT. CDR3 in DNA: TGTGCCAGCGTGGGGGGGGAGATAGCCAAAAACATTCAGTACTTC. Protein: CASVGGEIAKNIQYF.

The table lists this clone with a few counts. This chain uses TRBV30 with TRBJ1-1; TRBD1 matches at 7 bases. The V gene end was trimmed by 4 bases and the J gene end by 11 bases; junction bases not matched to a gene: 7. This CDR3 is built from 11 residues. Germline V CDR1 and CDR2: GTSNPN, SVGIG (reference sequence). CDR3 nucleotides: TGTGCCTGGAAGATAGGGGGCAGTGCTTTCTTT. Translation: CAWKIGGSAFF.

The chain carries TRBV28 and TRBJ2-3; 10 nucleotides align to TRBD1. V dropped 4 bases and J dropped 3; count of bases not matched to a gene: 7. CDR1 is MDHEN and CDR2 is SYDVKM in the germline V gene. The CDR3 spans 16 residues. The CDR3 is CASSSHGTGATDTQYF. The CDR3 DNA is TGTGCCAGCAGTTCCCACGGGACAGGGGCTACAGATACGCAGTATTTT.

Worth noting for this clone: In the same sample, other DNA sequences code for this CDR3. The rearrangement joins TRBV7-9 to TRBJ1-2; D gene uncertain. The CDR3 sequence is 15 residues long. Germline CDR1 is SEHNR and CDR2 is FQNEAQ (reference sequence). V shed 1 base and J shed 2 bases, with 11 bases lying between them. Here the CDR3 DNA reads TGTGCCAGCAGCTTAGAAGGGTTGGGGAACTATGGCTACACCTTC. Its protein is CASSLEGLGNYGYTF.

The chain recombines TRBV27 with TRBJ2-7, with 7 positions matching TRBD1. The V and J ends lost 6 bases and 2 bases, in that order; junction bases with no gene match: 10. Per germline, CDR1 MNHEY and CDR2 SMNVEV (reference sequence). CDR3 length equals 15 residues. Here the CDR3 reads CASSPRQGSTYEQYF. DNA of the CDR3: TGTGCCAGCAGCCCGAGACAGGGTAGTACCTACGAGCAGTACTTC.

The rearrangement joins TRBV14 to TRBJ1-2, with TRBD1 identical over 10 bases. Germline V gives CDR1 SGHDN, CDR2 FVKESK. The CDR3 is 16 residues long. Trimming cost V 3 bases and J 4 bases; bases outside gene matches: 8. Here the CDR3 DNA reads TGTGCCAGCAGCCAGGGACAGGGGTCAACTCCCTATGGCTACACCTTC. Translating it yields CASSQGQGSTPYGYTF.